The 14 T cell receptor beta chains in this list originate from one sample, sequenced in a study of shared clonotypes between healthy human individuals. CD8 cells regarded as naive lacked CD45RO, were positively chosen for CCR7, and omitted terminally differentiated effector memory CD45RA+ cells. TCRdb keeps only in-frame clones here, not all; method: immunoSEQ multiplex PCR. The table lists more than 2 million clones, around 93% of them singletons. Sample: naive CD8+ T cells from PBMCs. The receptor source for this set is a man between 18 and 29 years old in good health. Some clones in this sample may be carry-over from other donors' samples.

The chain combines TRBV5-1 with TRBJ2-1; 10 bases are a match to TRBD1. Germline assignment: CDR1 SGHRS and CDR2 YFSETQ. With 3 bases clipped from V and 7 bases from J, the junction kept 7 bases outside the gene matches. The CDR3 is 15 residues long. The CDR3 protein is CASSYMGQGLNEQFF. In DNA form, the CDR3 reads TGCGCCAGCAGCTACATGGGACAGGGGTTGAATGAGCAGTTCTTC.

This clone was recorded only once. This chain links TRBV10-3 with TRBJ2-7; D possibly corresponds to TRBD2 (5 bases). V was cut by 5 bases and J by 1 base, with 12 bases left in between. From germline, CDR1 is ENHRY and CDR2 SYGVKD. The CDR3 covers 14 residues. The CDR3 sequence: CAISTPEGSYEQYF. The DNA for the CDR3 is TGTGCCATCAGTACACCAGAGGGTTCCTACGAGCAGTACTTC.

The rearrangement links TRBV27 to TRBJ2-7; TRBD2 matches 8 bases. Germline CDR1 is MNHEY and CDR2 is SMNVEV (reference sequence). V lost 3 bases to trimming and J lost 3 bases; unmatched junction nucleotides: 10. The CDR3 runs to 16 residues. The CDR3 loop is CASSLSGGAVGYEQYF. In nucleotides, the CDR3 is TGTGCCAGCAGTTTGAGCGGGGGTGCGGTAGGCTACGAGCAGTACTTC.

V gene TRBV13 combines with J gene TRBJ1-5; the D gene is possibly TRBD1 (6 bases). This CDR3 region has 14 residues. Germline V gene lookup returns CDR1 PRHDT and CDR2 FYEKMQ (reference sequence). Trimming stripped 0 bases from V and 8 bases from J, with 11 bases between. In nucleotides, the CDR3 is TGTGCCAGCAGCTTAGGGAGGGGGGGGAAGCCCCAGCATTTT. Its protein is CASSLGRGGKPQHF.

Only one count was recorded for this clone. The rearrangement uses TRBV4-2 and TRBJ1-5; perhaps TRBD1 as D (5 bases). The CDR3 sequence is 15 residues long. V lost 1 base to trimming and J lost 1 base, with 8 bases between them. Germline assignment: CDR1 LGHNA and CDR2 YNFKEQ. The CDR3 bases are TGTGCCAGCAGCCAAGCGCGGGGGAGCAATCAGCCCCAGCATTTT. Amino acid sequence: CASSQARGSNQPQHF.

The V call is TRBV7-9, the J call TRBJ2-2; D remains unclear. This CDR3 has 12 residues. The germline CDR1 and CDR2 sequences are SEHNR and FQNEAQ (reference sequence). V was shortened by 2 bases and J by 10 bases, with 8 bases between the two germline ends. CDR3 region: CASSLRYPELFF. CDR3 coding DNA: TGTGCCAGCAGCTTAAGGTATCCGGAGCTGTTTTTT.

The J gene is TRBJ2-7, the V gene TRBV18; D assignment may be TRBD1 or TRBD2 (6 bases each). The V end was cut by 3 bases, the J end by 4 bases, with 13 bases between. The CDR3 contains 14 residues. CDR1 is KGHSH and CDR2 is LQKENI in the germline V gene. CDR3 DNA sequence: TGTGCCAGCTCACCCGTGGGGGGCGCTTACGAGCAGTACTTC. This encodes CASSPVGGAYEQYF.

V gene TRBV13 combines with J gene TRBJ2-4; TRBD2 matches at 8 bases. The trim removed 5 bases at V and 4 bases at J, leaving 16 bases unmatched. Germline loops: CDR1 PRHDT, CDR2 FYEKMQ (reference sequence). This CDR3 comprises 18 residues. Here the CDR3 DNA reads TGTGCCAGCAGCGGACCGGGACTAGATTTGGGGGCAAAAAACATTCAGTACTTC. Translation: CASSGPGLDLGAKNIQYF.

The rearrangement uses TRBV5-1 and TRBJ2-3, with a possible D match to TRBD2 (5 bases). This CDR3 contains 17 residues. The germline V and J ends were trimmed by 5 bases and 2 bases, with 21 bases remaining between them. Germline V lookup: CDR1 SGHRS, CDR2 YFSETQ. The chain's CDR3 is CASRPRLGLAHTDTQYF. CDR3 nucleotide sequence: TGCGCCAGCAGACCACGGCTCGGGCTAGCCCACACAGATACGCAGTATTTT. The full variable domain, completed using reference TRBV5-1 and TRBJ2-3, is KAGVTQTPRYLIKTRGQQVTLSCSPISGHRSVSWYQQTPGQGLQFLFEYFSETQRNKGNFPGRFSGRQFSNSRSEMNVSTLELGDSALYLCASRPRLGLAHTDTQYFGPGTRLTVL.

V is TRBV6-1 and J is TRBJ2-1, with D perhaps matching TRBD2 (6 bases). V gave up 4 bases and J gave up 0 bases, with 10 bases separating them. This CDR3 is 15 amino acids long. The V gene's germline CDR1 is MNHNS and CDR2 SASEGT. In DNA form, the CDR3 reads TGTGCCAGCAGTGCCCTGGGAGGCTCCTACAATGAGCAGTTCTTC. Protein product: CASSALGGSYNEQFF.

This sequence joins TRBV5-1 and TRBJ2-5, with 8 nucleotides matching TRBD2. There are 16 residues in the CDR3. Germline V gene sequence: CDR1 SGHRS, CDR2 YFSETQ. The trim removed 4 bases at V and 5 bases at J, leaving 13 bases unmatched. The CDR3 sequence is CASSKEGLASGETQYF. The CDR3 DNA is TGCGCCAGCAGCAAAGAAGGACTAGCCTCTGGGGAGACCCAGTACTTC.

The chain employs TRBV5-1 and TRBJ2-7; 7 bases agree with TRBD1. The germline gives CDR1 SGHRS, CDR2 YFSETQ. This CDR3 region has 10 residues. V dropped 10 bases and J dropped 7; count of bases not matched to a gene: 5. CDR3 sequence: CAGQDHEQYF. CDR3 in DNA: TGCGCCGGACAGGACCATGAGCAGTACTTC.

The chain joins TRBV29-1 to TRBJ1-1; D is undetermined. The CDR3 contains 12 residues. Germline V gene data show CDR1 as SQVTM and CDR2 as ANQGSEA. V lost 7 bases and J lost 0, with 9 bases in between. CDR3 amino acids: CSAVGMNTEAFF. The CDR3 DNA is TGCAGCGCCGTGGGAATGAACACTGAAGCTTTCTTT.

V gene TRBV25-1 combines with J gene TRBJ1-2; perhaps TRBD1 as D (5 bases). Trimming removed 2 bases at V and 4 bases at J, with 20 bases between. The CDR3 has 17 amino acids. Germline V gene data show CDR1 as MGHDK and CDR2 as SYGVNS. The CDR3 here is CASSEPELAGKGYGYTF. CDR3 sequence (DNA): TGTGCCAGCAGTGAACCCGAGCTCGCAGGGAAGGGCTATGGCTACACCTTC.